These 20 T cell receptor beta chains share one sample of origin, sequenced in a study of cytomegalovirus exposure and HLA in healthy donors. Researchers ran the PCR with 60 Vbeta and 13 Jbeta primers. TCRdb's table, derived via immunoSEQ multiplex PCR, lists solely in-frame clones and lacks some. The table has under 90,000 clones, roughly two thirds seen once. Sequencing was performed on PBMCs. Receptors originate from a man between 35 and 55 years old in good health and CMV-seropositive.

This chain joins TRBV2 and TRBJ2-6; 8 bases line up with TRBD1. Germline V gene data show CDR1 as SNHLY and CDR2 as FYNNEI. Trimming cost V 4 bases and J 4 bases; bases outside gene matches: 6. The CDR3 runs to 16 residues. The CDR3 DNA follows: TGTGCCAGCAGTGGCGAGACAGGGGTCGGGGCCAACGTCCTGACTTTC. Translated, it gives CASSGETGVGANVLTF.

This clone is a singleton in its sample. The J gene is TRBJ2-5, the V gene TRBV5-1; D possibly corresponds to TRBD2 (5 bases). Trimming shortened V by 4 bases and J by 4 bases, and 14 bases separated the two germline ends. The CDR3 covers 14 residues. The germline V gene has CDR1 SGHRS and CDR2 YFSETQ. This CDR3 reads CASSRVGAGETQYF. As DNA, the CDR3 is TGCGCCAGCAGCCGCGTGGGCGCGGGAGAGACCCAGTACTTC.

The V gene is TRBV6-5, the J gene TRBJ2-1, with TRBD1 identical over 9 bases. Trimming removed 6 bases from V and 7 bases from J; junction bases left unmatched: 10. The germline CDR1 and CDR2 sequences are MNHEY and SVGAGI. The CDR3 runs 15 residues. The CDR3 DNA is TGTGCCAGCAGATATTCCGGGACAGGGAATAATGAGCAGTTCTTC. This codes for CASRYSGTGNNEQFF.

In its sample, this clone was seen a few times. The chain combines TRBV29-1 with TRBJ2-1; D remains unclear. This CDR3 has 10 residues. V lost 4 bases and J 5 bases, leaving 3 bases between the germline ends. Germline V gives CDR1 SQVTM, CDR2 ANQGSEA. CDR3 sequence reads: CSVANNEQFF. The CDR3 DNA is TGCAGCGTTGCTAACAATGAGCAGTTCTTC.

The V and J genes are TRBV10-3 and TRBJ2-2; D gene ambiguous. The CDR3 is 12 amino acids. Trimming removed 2 bases from V and 6 bases from J, with 4 bases in between. Germline V CDR1 and CDR2: ENHRY, SYGVKD. The CDR3 coding sequence is TGTGCCATCAGTGAGGGCCCCGGGGAGCTGTTTTTT. Residues: CAISEGPGELFF.

The V and J genes are TRBV6-1 and TRBJ2-1; weak D call: TRBD2 (5 bases). In germline, CDR1 is MNHNS, CDR2 SASEGT. V was trimmed by 6 bases and J by 12 bases, leaving 18 bases between them. The CDR3 is made up of 13 amino acids. The CDR3 loop is CASSPSDPEGQFF. In DNA form, the CDR3 reads TGTGCCAGCAGCCCAAGCGACCCCGAGGGGCAGTTCTTC.

J is TRBJ2-1 and V is TRBV28, with TRBD2 matching over 11 bases. CDR1 and CDR2 from the germline V gene are MDHEN and SYDVKM. This CDR3 contains 16 residues. Trimming cost V 4 bases and J 9 bases; bases outside gene matches: 11. The CDR3 spells CASSSAGTSGGVEQFF. The CDR3, as DNA: TGTGCCAGCAGTTCCGCCGGGACTAGCGGCGGGGTTGAGCAGTTCTTC.

This clone was detected many times. The chain combines TRBV4-2 with TRBJ1-4, with 9 bases aligning to TRBD1. Germline CDR1 reads LGHNA; CDR2 reads YNFKEQ. This CDR3 has 16 residues. After removal of 1 base from V and 6 bases from J, the junction contained 6 bases not matched to a gene. The chain's CDR3 is CASSQGAGTGYEKLFF. CDR3 coding DNA: TGTGCCAGCAGCCAAGGGGCCGGGACAGGGTATGAAAAACTGTTTTTT.

DNA for the CDR3: TGTGCCAGCAGCGTAGCTGCACAGAGAGGAAACACCATATATTTT. It is translated as CASSVAAQRGNTIYF. The rearrangement links TRBV9 to TRBJ1-3; D uncertain. The CDR3 is made up of 15 amino acids. Germline V gene sequence: CDR1 SGDLS, CDR2 YYNGEE. Trimming stripped 0 bases from V and 4 bases from J, with 11 bases between.

There are a few counts of this clone. The CDR3 region has the DNA TGCGCCAGCAGCTGGACTAGCGGGAGAAACACAGATACGCAGTATTTT. It yields the protein CASSWTSGRNTDTQYF. V is TRBV5-1 and J is TRBJ2-3; 13 bases are shared with TRBD2. Unmatched junction bases numbered 3, after V lost 3 bases and J lost 2 bases. CDR3 size: 16 residues. Germline V gives CDR1 SGHRS, CDR2 YFSETQ.

This chain uses TRBV29-1 with TRBJ1-1, with D perhaps TRBD1 (5 bases). Germline V gives CDR1 SQVTM, CDR2 ANQGSEA. Trimming shortened V by 4 bases and J by 0 bases, and 9 bases separated the two germline ends. CDR3 length equals 13 residues. CDR3 sequence: CSVAPDMNTEAFF. CDR3 nucleotides: TGCAGCGTTGCCCCGGACATGAACACTGAAGCTTTCTTT. The variable domain in full, completed from reference TRBV29-1 and TRBJ1-1, reads SAVISQKPSRDICQRGTSLTIQCQVDSQVTMMFWYRQQPGQSLTLIATANQGSEATYESGFVIDKFPISRPNLTFSTLTVSNMSPEDSSIYLCSVAPDMNTEAFFGQGTRLTVV.

The count of this clone is one. The chain joins TRBV4-1 to TRBJ1-2, with a tentative D call TRBD1 (5 bases). Germline V CDR1 and CDR2: MGHRA, YSYEKL. The CDR3 loop spans 12 amino acids. Trimming took off 4 bases at V and 8 bases at J, with 11 bases between the two ends. CDR3 in DNA: TGCGCCAGCAGCCCCACGGGGGAAGGCTACACCTTC. It specifies CASSPTGEGYTF.

V and J are TRBV18 and TRBJ1-2, with D uncertain. The germline V gene encodes CDR1 KGHSH and CDR2 LQKENI. This CDR3 is built from 14 residues. Trimming stripped 2 bases from V and 4 bases from J, with 11 bases between. The CDR3 spells CASSPGQSAYGYTF. In DNA, the CDR3 is TGTGCCAGCTCACCAGGGCAGTCCGCCTATGGCTACACCTTC.

The chain carries TRBV27 and TRBJ2-3; 8 nucleotides match TRBD2. Germline CDR1 is MNHEY and CDR2 is SMNVEV (reference sequence). This CDR3 contains 15 residues. The V segment lost 6 bases and the J segment 6 bases; nucleotides outside the gene matches: 11. The chain's CDR3 is CASRLGGGPRDTQYF. Written as DNA, the CDR3 is TGTGCCAGCAGACTCGGGGGGGGGCCTCGCGATACGCAGTATTTT.

The chain carries TRBV18 and TRBJ1-1; weak D call: TRBD1 (5 bases). Per the germline V gene, CDR1 is KGHSH and CDR2 is LQKENI. This CDR3 region has 14 residues. V was shortened by 5 bases and J by 1 base, with 11 bases between the two germline ends. The CDR3 reads CASSFSGQNTEAFF. The CDR3 coding sequence is TGTGCCAGCTCATTCTCCGGACAGAACACTGAAGCTTTCTTT.

CDR3 in amino acids: CSSGLNAGNEQFF. The CDR3, as DNA: TGCAGCTCCGGACTGAACGCCGGGAATGAGCAGTTCTTC. The genes are TRBV29-1 and TRBJ2-1; possibly TRBD2 for D (5 bases). V was clipped by 8 bases and J by 7 bases, with 18 bases between them. This CDR3 region has 13 residues. Germline assignment: CDR1 SQVTM and CDR2 ANQGSEA.

The genes are TRBV28 and TRBJ1-1, with D maybe TRBD1 (5 bases). Trimming pared 4 bases from V and 6 bases from J, leaving 21 bases between. Germline V gives CDR1 MDHEN, CDR2 SYDVKM. CDR3 length: 16 residues. The CDR3 DNA sequence: TGTGCCAGCAGTTCGAGTGGGTTAGGGGTGGGCGCTGAAGCTTTCTTT. Its protein is CASSSSGLGVGAEAFF.

CDR3 DNA: TGTGCCAGCAGCGTAGGAAGGACTAGCGGGAGCGACAATGAGCAGTTCTTC. Encoded protein: CASSVGRTSGSDNEQFF. The J gene is TRBJ2-1, the V gene TRBV9, with TRBD2 matching 13 bases. This CDR3 spans 17 amino acids. Per the germline V gene, CDR1 is SGDLS and CDR2 is YYNGEE. Losses at the gene ends were 0 bases for V and 5 bases for J; bases not matched to a gene: 5.

This clone was detected only a few times. The rearrangement uses TRBV5-6 and TRBJ2-7; the match to TRBD1 covers 7 bases. V lost 3 bases, J lost 7 bases, and 4 bases stayed unmatched. Looked up from germline, CDR1 is SGHDT and CDR2 is YYEEEE. This CDR3 comprises 12 residues. This chain's CDR3 is CASSSYRGEQYF. The CDR3 DNA follows: TGTGCCAGCAGCTCCTACAGGGGTGAGCAGTACTTC. Full variable domain (rest looked up from reference TRBV5-6 and TRBJ2-7): DAGVTQSPTHLIKTRGQQVTLRCSPKSGHDTVSWYQQALGQGPQFIFQYYEEEERQRGNFPDRFSGHQFPNYSSELNVNALLLGDSALYLCASSSYRGEQYFGPGTRLTVT.

The CDR3 DNA reads as TGTGCCAGCAATGGTCAGGGCCCCCGCAATCAGCCCCAGCATTTT. This encodes CASNGQGPRNQPQHF. The J gene is TRBJ1-5, the V gene TRBV2; D possibly corresponds to TRBD1 (5 bases). The CDR3 has 15 amino acids. With 7 bases removed from V and 2 bases from J, the gap between germline ends came to 15 bases. Germline V lookup: CDR1 SNHLY, CDR2 FYNNEI.